These 32 T cell receptor beta chains were all obtained from the same sample, sequenced in a study of response to subunit inactivated influenza vaccine. TCRdb redid the calling of the RT-PCR reads with MiXCR, one entry per CDR3 protein. The repertoire holds hundreds of thousands of distinct CDR3 sequences, with around 11% as singletons. The sample also formed part of further work on T cells expressing NK-cell markers. In that study: What made the TCR beta cDNA was 5'RACE template switching with UMIs.

The source material was PBMCs from blood, sampled on the day of vaccination. All receptors come from a man in his fifties or sixties who received an inactivated influenza vaccine.

This clonotype was detected only a few times. The CDR3 loop is CASSLGGQFSTDTQYF. For the CDR3, the DNA is TGTGCCAGCAGCTTGGGTGGGCAGTTTAGCACAGATACGCAGTATTTT. The chain carries TRBV5-4 and TRBJ2-3, with D hard to call. CDR1 is SGHNT, CDR2 YYREEE, per germline (reference sequence). CDR3 length equals 16 residues. Between the trimmed V and J ends, which lost 0 bases and 0 bases, there was a span of 11 bases.

The chain combines TRBV4-3 with TRBJ1-1; D is perhaps TRBD1 (5 bases). CDR3 length equals 16 residues. CDR1 and CDR2 from the germline V gene are LGHNA and YSLEER. V lost 1 base to trimming and J lost 4 bases, with 16 bases between them. Here the CDR3 reads CASSQAGRGETTEAFF. The CDR3 bases are TGCGCCAGCAGCCAAGCCGGCCGGGGGGAGACCACTGAAGCTTTCTTT.

The rearrangement uses TRBV18 and TRBJ2-1, with D unclear. The CDR3 has 15 residues. Looked up from germline, CDR1 is KGHSH and CDR2 is LQKENI. Trimming removed 1 base at V and 8 bases at J, with 15 bases between. The CDR3 DNA sequence: TGTGCCAGCTCACCACAGTTCTCGGAGAGCGATGAGCAGTTCTTC. Its protein product is CASSPQFSESDEQFF.

This clonotype has a count of ten or more. The V call is TRBV28, the J call TRBJ2-7, with 7 bases aligning to TRBD1. Germline CDR1 is MDHEN and CDR2 is SYDVKM. The CDR3 totals 15 residues. Trimming cost V 3 bases and J 2 bases; bases outside gene matches: 7. CDR3 sequence (DNA): TGTGCCAGCAGTTTTACAGGGGAAGACCCCTACGAGCAGTACTTC. Translation: CASSFTGEDPYEQYF.

This chain connects TRBV28 to TRBJ2-6; TRBD2 is a possible D gene (5 bases). This CDR3 contains 16 residues. Germline V gene sequence: CDR1 MDHEN, CDR2 SYDVKM. With 5 bases removed from V and 5 bases from J, the gap between germline ends came to 16 bases. In DNA form, the CDR3 reads TGTGCCAGCAGTCAGCCGGACTCGGTTAGGGCCAACGTCCTGACTTTC. This codes for CASSQPDSVRANVLTF.

Only a few counts were recorded for this clonotype. The chain couples TRBV20-1 to TRBJ1-5; possibly TRBD1 for D (5 bases). Trimming stripped 2 bases from V and 3 bases from J, with 8 bases between. CDR3 length: 13 residues. The germline V gene has CDR1 DFQATT and CDR2 SNEGSKA (reference sequence). The chain's CDR3 is CSARQGPNQPQHF. The CDR3 DNA sequence: TGCAGTGCTAGACAGGGCCCCAATCAGCCCCAGCATTTT.

This clonotype appeared a few times. The J gene is TRBJ2-1, the V gene TRBV27; 10 positions agree with TRBD2. V gave up 0 bases and J gave up 6 bases; unmatched junction bases: 5. Germline CDR1 reads MNHEY; CDR2 reads SMNVEV (reference sequence). The CDR3 loop spans 16 amino acids. In DNA form, the CDR3 reads TGTGCCAGCAGTTTATCTAGCGGGAGGAATTCCAATGAGCAGTTCTTC. Translation: CASSLSSGRNSNEQFF.

CDR3 coding DNA: TGTGCCAGCAGCGCCGGAGCGGCGAGGGGCGCAACAGATACGCAGTATTTT. Protein: CASSAGAARGATDTQYF. V gene TRBV5-4 combines with J gene TRBJ2-3; D tentatively reads TRBD1 or TRBD2 (5 bases each). Germline V gene data show CDR1 as SGHNT and CDR2 as YYREEE (reference sequence). CDR3 length: 17 residues. With 4 bases removed from V and 3 bases from J, the gap between germline ends came to 21 bases. The full variable domain, with the rest looked up from reference TRBV5-4 and TRBJ2-3, is ETGVTQSPTHLIKTRGQQVTLRCSSQSGHNTVSWYQQALGQGPQFIFQYYREEENGRGNFPPRFSGLQFPNYSSELNVNALELDDSALYLCASSAGAARGATDTQYFGPGTRLTVL.

The chain combines TRBV6-1 with TRBJ1-5; D remains ambiguous. Trimming removed 2 bases from V and 0 bases from J, with 8 bases in between. This CDR3 comprises 15 residues. The germline V gene encodes CDR1 MNHNS and CDR2 SASEGT. Written as DNA, the CDR3 is TGTGCCAGCAGTGAAACAGCAGTTAGCAATCAGCCCCAGCATTTT. Translation: CASSETAVSNQPQHF.

This clonotype was counted between two and nine times. V and J are TRBV5-6 and TRBJ1-6, with D tentatively TRBD1 (6 bases). V was cut by 0 bases and J by 7 bases, with 8 bases left in between. The CDR3 has 14 residues. Per germline, CDR1 SGHDT and CDR2 YYEEEE. The CDR3 sequence is CASSLGDRNSPLHF. In nucleotides, the CDR3 is TGTGCCAGCAGCTTGGGAGACAGGAATTCACCCCTCCACTTT.

This clonotype has more than one count but fewer than ten. The chain is built from TRBV6-2 or TRBV6-3 and TRBJ2-7; TRBD2 matches at 10 bases. After removal of 6 bases from V and 1 base from J, the junction contained 12 bases not matched to a gene. Germline loops: CDR1 MNHEY, CDR2 SVGEGT. The CDR3 has 17 residues. The CDR3 DNA sequence: TGTGCCAGCAGCCCTGCTCGGATAGCGGGAGGTTCCTACGAGCAGTACTTC. Translating it yields CASSPARIAGGSYEQYF.

This clonotype was observed a few times. The rearrangement joins TRBV12-3 or TRBV12-4 to TRBJ1-2; D is ambiguous. The V end lost 4 bases, the J end lost 5 bases, and 20 bases lay between the germline ends. This CDR3 is 16 amino acids long. CDR3 sequence: CASSSGLRRVEYGYTF. The CDR3 region has the DNA TGTGCCAGCAGTTCCGGACTAAGGAGGGTGGAATATGGCTACACCTTC.

This clonotype came up a few times. V usage is TRBV28 and J usage is TRBJ2-7; D might be TRBD1 (9 bases). This CDR3 region has 14 residues. V was shortened by 5 bases and J by 7 bases, with 18 bases between the two germline ends. The germline gives CDR1 MDHEN, CDR2 SYDVKM. The CDR3 sequence is CASSVTSGQGEQYF. The CDR3 DNA reads TGTGCCAGCAGTGTCACTAGCGGACAGGGGGAGCAGTACTTC.

This clonotype was observed a handful of times. The rearrangement links TRBV12-3 or TRBV12-4 to TRBJ2-1; 7 nucleotides line up with TRBD2. The CDR3 is 16 amino acids. The V gene end was trimmed by 1 base and the J gene end by 3 bases; junction bases not matched to a gene: 6. CDR3 in amino acids: CASSLGRLAFYNEQFF. The CDR3 DNA reads TGTGCCAGCAGTTTAGGAAGACTAGCTTTCTACAATGAGCAGTTCTTC.

This sequence joins TRBV7-6 and TRBJ2-7; 7 bases align to TRBD1. Trimming removed 5 bases from V and 2 bases from J; junction bases left unmatched: 6. Looked up from germline, CDR1 is SGHVS and CDR2 is FNYEAQ. This CDR3 has 14 residues. CDR3 residues: CASSQNRGTYEQYF. Here the CDR3 DNA reads TGTGCCAGCAGCCAAAACAGGGGAACCTACGAGCAGTACTTC.

The rearrangement joins TRBV4-2 to TRBJ2-7, with D perhaps TRBD2 (5 bases). Trimming stripped 0 bases from V and 7 bases from J, with 16 bases between. The germline V gene encodes CDR1 LGHNA and CDR2 YNFKEQ. The CDR3 has 15 residues. In DNA form, the CDR3 reads TGTGCCAGCAGCCAAGAGGGCAGTTCCTCGGGGGAGCAGTACTTC. This codes for CASSQEGSSSGEQYF.

The chain combines TRBV7-9 with TRBJ2-5; 9 bases fit TRBD2. This CDR3 is 15 amino acids long. Germline V gives CDR1 SEHNR, CDR2 FQNEAQ (reference sequence). V dropped 4 bases and J dropped 5; count of bases not matched to a gene: 8. DNA of the CDR3: TGTGCCAGCAGCTATATAGCGGGAGCAAGGGAGACCCAGTACTTC. It translates to CASSYIAGARETQYF.

About this clonotype itself: A much larger clone lies a single base off, so this may be a read error. V usage is TRBV12-3 or TRBV12-4 and J usage is TRBJ2-2; D unresolved. There are 12 residues in the CDR3. The V gene lost 3 bases and the J gene lost 6 bases, with 5 bases spanning the gap. CDR3 in DNA: TGTGCCAGCAGTTTTAACTCCGGGGAGCTGTTTTTT. Protein sequence: CASSFNSGELFF.

This clonotype came up a few times. For the CDR3, the DNA is TGTGCCAGCAGTTTCTCCGGGCAGGGGGAAGAGACCCAGTACTTC. It yields the protein CASSFSGQGEETQYF. This sequence joins TRBV28 and TRBJ2-5, with 7 bases aligning to TRBD1. The CDR3 runs to 15 residues. CDR1 and CDR2 from the germline V gene are MDHEN and SYDVKM. J was trimmed by 3 bases and V by 3 bases; bases with no gene match: 7.

The rearrangement links TRBV24-1 to TRBJ2-1; weak D call: TRBD2 (6 bases). This CDR3 spans 14 amino acids. Between the trimmed V and J ends, which lost 8 bases and 4 bases, there was a span of 14 bases. Germline V gives CDR1 KGHDR, CDR2 SFDVKD. This chain's CDR3 is CATNEGEEYNEQFF. CDR3 sequence (DNA): TGTGCCACCAACGAAGGGGAGGAATACAATGAGCAGTTCTTC.

This clonotype was counted ten times or more. V is TRBV5-1 and J is TRBJ2-2; no definite D call. V lost 0 bases and J lost 0, with 12 bases in between. From germline, CDR1 is SGHRS and CDR2 YFSETQ. The CDR3 totals 17 residues. The CDR3 DNA reads as TGCGCCAGCAGCTTGGCAGTGGAGTCACCGAACACCGGGGAGCTGTTTTTT. This gives the protein CASSLAVESPNTGELFF. Full variable domain (outside the CDR3, taken from reference TRBV5-1 and TRBJ2-2): KAGVTQTPRYLIKTRGQQVTLSCSPISGHRSVSWYQQTPGQGLQFLFEYFSETQRNKGNFPGRFSGRQFSNSRSEMNVSTLELGDSALYLCASSLAVESPNTGELFFGEGSRLTVL.

V gene TRBV7-2 combines with J gene TRBJ2-7, with D unresolved. The CDR3 has 14 amino acids. V lost 1 base, J lost 0 bases, and 7 bases lay in between. Germline assignment: CDR1 SGHTA and CDR2 FQGNSA. CDR3: CASSLGPFSYEQYF. The CDR3 DNA reads as TGTGCCAGCAGCTTAGGTCCATTCTCCTACGAGCAGTACTTC.

This clonotype was seen more than once but under ten times. V and J are TRBV15 and TRBJ1-1, with a weak D call TRBD1 (5 bases). CDR1 is LNHNV and CDR2 is YYDKDF in the germline V gene (reference sequence). This CDR3 spans 15 amino acids. The ends were cut back, 0 bases at V and 5 bases at J, with 13 bases in the middle. In DNA, the CDR3 is TGTGCCACCAGCAGAGAAGGGCCCCAGGGAACTGAAGCTTTCTTT. Protein product: CATSREGPQGTEAFF.

This chain uses TRBV20-1 with TRBJ2-3, with 8 positions matching TRBD2. The junction had 10 bases not matched to a gene; V was cut back by 5 bases and J by 3 bases. This CDR3 has 15 residues. CDR1 is DFQATT, CDR2 SNEGSKA, per germline (reference sequence). The chain's CDR3 is CSAHLGAGVTDTQYF. The CDR3 nucleotides read TGCAGTGCTCACCTTGGAGCGGGGGTGACAGATACGCAGTATTTT.

This clonotype occurred a few times. The chain carries TRBV4-3 and TRBJ1-2, with D perhaps matching TRBD1 (6 bases). The CDR3 is made up of 15 amino acids. V shed 0 bases and J shed 5 bases, with 13 bases lying between them. Germline V gene data show CDR1 as LGHNA and CDR2 as YSLEER. The CDR3 DNA reads as TGCGCCAGCAGCCAAGATACGGGGGCGCGGTATGGCTACACCTTC. This encodes CASSQDTGARYGYTF.

A few counts support this clonotype. This sequence joins TRBV5-1 and TRBJ1-1; D gene uncertain. This CDR3 is 13 amino acids long. Germline V gene lookup returns CDR1 SGHRS and CDR2 YFSETQ. The ends were cut back, 1 base at V and 2 bases at J, with 6 bases in the middle. The CDR3 nucleotides are TGCGCCAGCAGCTTGATGATAAACACTGAAGCTTTCTTT. Residues: CASSLMINTEAFF.

The CDR3 reads CASSHDPRQINIQYF. The CDR3 DNA reads as TGCGCCAGCAGCCACGACCCGCGACAGATAAACATTCAGTACTTC. The gene calls are TRBV4-3 and TRBJ2-4, with D possibly matching TRBD1 (5 bases). CDR1 and CDR2 (germline): LGHNA, YSLEER. CDR3 length equals 15 residues. Trimming took 3 bases from V and 6 from J, leaving 15 bases between them.

The chain couples TRBV7-2 to TRBJ2-5; D possibly matches TRBD1 or TRBD2 (5 bases each). The DNA matches TRBJ2-1 better at its end, which makes the J call doubtful. The CDR3 has 15 amino acids. The germline V gene has CDR1 SGHTA and CDR2 FQGNSA. The CDR3 sequence: CASSLTGTVQETQFF. The CDR3 region has the DNA TGTGCCAGCAGCTTAACTGGGACGGTACAAGAGACCCAGTTCTTC.

This clonotype was observed a few times. V gene TRBV4-2 combines with J gene TRBJ1-3, with D unresolved. The CDR3 covers 15 residues. Germline loops: CDR1 LGHNA, CDR2 YNFKEQ. V lost 4 bases to trimming and J lost 4 bases, with 14 bases between them. The CDR3 DNA follows: TGTGCCAGCAGCCGCGAACGGTCCGGCGGAAACACCATATATTTT. Its translation is CASSRERSGGNTIYF.

J is TRBJ2-1 and V is TRBV7-2, with D maybe TRBD2 (6 bases). Germline CDR1 reads SGHTA; CDR2 reads FQGNSA. Trimming took 5 bases from V and 5 from J, leaving 16 bases between them. CDR3 length: 15 residues. The CDR3 DNA reads TGTGCCAGCAGCCCCGGGAGTGCGTTCAACAATGAGCAGTTCTTC. This encodes CASSPGSAFNNEQFF.

This clonotype turned up a few times. This sequence joins TRBV4-1 and TRBJ2-2; 7 nucleotides match TRBD1. With V trimmed by 0 bases and J by 7 bases, 5 bases remained unmatched. From germline, CDR1 is MGHRA and CDR2 YSYEKL. The length of the CDR3 is 15 residues. CDR3 in amino acids: CASSQEGRGNGELFF. In DNA form, the CDR3 reads TGCGCCAGCAGCCAAGAAGGCAGGGGGAACGGGGAGCTGTTTTTT.

The chain is built from TRBV27 and TRBJ2-1; TRBD1 matches 8 bases. The germline CDR1 and CDR2 sequences are MNHEY and SMNVEV (reference sequence). J lost 4 bases, V lost 6 bases, and 5 bases had no gene match. The CDR3 has 14 amino acids. CDR3 sequence reads: CASRGQVLYNEQFF. The CDR3 DNA sequence: TGTGCCAGCAGGGGACAGGTACTATACAATGAGCAGTTCTTC.